Detailed here is one T cell receptor beta chain. V lost 1 base, J lost 2 bases, and 7 bases lay in between. Germline-derived CDR1 and CDR2 are SGHNT and YYREEE (reference sequence). CDR3 size: 13 residues. This entry comes from a study of blood T cell repertoires in COVID-19. Across the whole study: PBMCs, B-cell-depleted T cells, or T cells were the source of the cDNA or gDNA that made up the material.

The protocol was immunoSEQ multiplex PCR, while the TCRdb copy is restricted to in-frame clones and leaves out a portion. The table lists approximately 20,000 clones, approximately 85% of them singletons. The sequenced sample was peripheral blood. The TCR sequence derives from an elderly man with acute or convalescent COVID-19. The V and J genes are TRBV5-4 and TRBJ2-7, with unresolved D. DNA for the CDR3: TGTGCCAGCAGCTTGAACACAGCCTACGAGCAGTACTTC. It specifies CASSLNTAYEQYF.